These 2 T cell receptor beta chains were all obtained from the same sample, sequenced in a study of human T cells and chemical hapten exposure. As to time point: patch test 1, 2 weeks after DPC sensitization. Specified treatment: therapeutic diphenylcyclopropenone sensitization with weekly scalp DPC. From the RACE reads, TCRdb called clonotypes with MiXCR, one entry per CDR3 protein. The table lists 350,000 or so distinct CDR3 sequences, approximately 6.3% of them singletons, with about 8% in the top ten. Sequencing was performed on whole blood, taken in connection with sensitization to the hapten diphenylcyclopropenone (DPC). Source of these receptors: a woman aged 18-30 years with alopecia areata. Some clones in this sample may be carry-over from other donors' samples.

This clonotype occurred a few times. CDR3 region: CASSLEPGTDTQYF. The CDR3 DNA is TGTGCCAGCAGCTTAGAACCGGGCACAGATACGCAGTATTTT. V is TRBV11-2 and J is TRBJ2-3, with unresolved D. CDR3 length equals 14 residues. With 0 bases removed from V and 1 base from J, the gap between germline ends came to 5 bases. Germline loops: CDR1 SGHAT, CDR2 FQNNGV.

This clonotype has just one count. This chain connects TRBV4-1 to TRBJ2-4, with 7 bases lining up with TRBD2. Germline V CDR1 and CDR2: MGHRA, YSYEKL. There are 19 residues in the CDR3. V trimming: 4 bases; J trimming: 0 bases; junction bases outside the gene matches: 15. The CDR3: CASSLSGTIGGLAKNIQYF. CDR3 sequence (DNA): TGCGCCAGCAGCCTTTCTGGGACTATCGGGGGACTAGCCAAAAACATTCAGTACTTC.